The clone carrying this T cell receptor (beta chain) was recorded only once. The CDR3 runs 13 residues. CDR1 SNHLY and CDR2 FYNNEI come from the germline V gene. V was trimmed by 8 bases and J by 2 bases, leaving 10 bases between them. These data belong to a study of blood T cell repertoires in COVID-19. At the level of the study: Acute and convalescent COVID-19 specimens originated in the United States, Italy and Spain.

Repertoires were generated with immunoSEQ multiplex PCR, while TCRdb's copy carries only in-frame clones and drops some. The table lists some 200,000 clones, around 81% of them singletons. The sequence was obtained from a woman in her fifties or sixties with acute or convalescent COVID-19. This chain connects TRBV2 to TRBJ1-5; weak D call: TRBD1 (5 bases). Sequenced material: peripheral blood. This CDR3 reads CASLGRGNQPQHF. CDR3 bases: TGTGCCAGCTTGGGCAGGGGCAATCAGCCCCAGCATTTT.